This paragraph reports one TCR beta chain. Only in-frame clones appear in the TCRdb table, and some are missing; sequencing was by immunoSEQ multiplex PCR. Of fewer than 85,000 clones in the sample, just over 90% were seen once. Losses at the gene ends were 3 bases for V and 8 bases for J; bases not matched to a gene: 10. The CDR3 has 15 amino acids. Looked up from germline, CDR1 is SGDLS and CDR2 is YYNGEE. This entry belongs to a study of T cell changes during pregnancy in multiple sclerosis. The receptor was derived from a female donor with multiple sclerosis, enrolled in a pregnancy study. The genes are TRBV9 and TRBJ1-1, with 10 bases matching TRBD1. The sequences come from peripheral blood, collected in the second trimester of pregnancy. CDR3 protein: CASSAPGQGLSEAFF. For the CDR3, the DNA is TGTGCCAGCAGCGCTCCGGGACAGGGGCTTTCCGAAGCTTTCTTT.